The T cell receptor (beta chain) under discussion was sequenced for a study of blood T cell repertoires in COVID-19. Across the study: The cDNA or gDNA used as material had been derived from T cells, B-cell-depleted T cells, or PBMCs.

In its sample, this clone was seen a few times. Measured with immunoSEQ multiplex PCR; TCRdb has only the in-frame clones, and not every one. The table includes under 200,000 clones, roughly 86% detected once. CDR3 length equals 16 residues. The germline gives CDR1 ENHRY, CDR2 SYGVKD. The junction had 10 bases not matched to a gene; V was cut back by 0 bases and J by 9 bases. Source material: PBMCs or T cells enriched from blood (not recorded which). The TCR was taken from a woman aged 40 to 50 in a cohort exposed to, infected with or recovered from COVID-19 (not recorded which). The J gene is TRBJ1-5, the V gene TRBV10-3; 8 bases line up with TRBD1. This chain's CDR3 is CAISESTGGSSGPQHF. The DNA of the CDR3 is TGTGCCATCAGTGAGTCCACAGGGGGTTCCTCAGGGCCCCAGCATTTT.